What follows are 12 T cell receptor beta chains derived from one specimen sequenced in a study of T-cell memory formation after mild COVID-19. TCRdb itself ran the 5' RACE reads through MiXCR, one entry per CDR3 protein. The table has 50,000 or so distinct CDR3 sequences, 9.3% seen once. Sequencing input: PBMCs or a T cell subset sorted from them (not recorded which). The receptors were sampled from an adult woman who had mild COVID-19 (a few samples of this study predate the infection). Cell type and time point are not known.

In this sample, this clonotype turned up a few times. The V and J genes are TRBV7-9 and TRBJ2-7; D unresolved. Germline CDR1 and CDR2: SEHNR and FQNEAQ (reference sequence). With 1 base removed from V and 0 bases from J, the gap between germline ends came to 22 bases. This CDR3 is built from 19 residues. CDR3 protein: CASSLVKITKMESSYEQYF. DNA of the CDR3: TGTGCCAGCAGCTTAGTTAAGATAACCAAGATGGAGAGCTCCTACGAGCAGTACTTC.

This clonotype was seen a few times. The chain employs TRBV2 and TRBJ2-2; D is possibly TRBD1 (5 bases). The CDR3 covers 13 residues. Germline V gives CDR1 SNHLY, CDR2 FYNNEI. Trimming pared 6 bases from V and 4 bases from J, leaving 9 bases between. The CDR3 here is CASRKDITGELFF. In DNA, the CDR3 is TGTGCCAGCAGAAAGGACATCACCGGGGAGCTGTTTTTT.

The sample holds a few counts of this clonotype. This CDR3 is CASSVGTGEETQYF. Here the CDR3 DNA reads TGTGCCAGCAGCGTAGGGACAGGGGAAGAGACCCAGTACTTC. V and J are TRBV9 and TRBJ2-5, with 9 bases fitting TRBD1. Trimming cost V 0 bases and J 3 bases; bases outside gene matches: 0. The CDR3 contains 14 residues. In germline, CDR1 is SGDLS, CDR2 YYNGEE.

The rearrangement uses TRBV30 and TRBJ2-7, with 7 bases that match TRBD1. Germline V gene sequence: CDR1 GTSNPN, CDR2 SVGIG (reference sequence). Trimming cost V 2 bases and J 2 bases; bases outside gene matches: 3. The CDR3 sequence is 13 residues long. This CDR3 is CAWSLDRAYEQYF. CDR3 DNA: TGTGCCTGGAGTCTTGACAGGGCCTACGAGCAGTACTTC.

The J gene is TRBJ2-3, the V gene TRBV7-3; TRBD2 agrees at 11 bases. The CDR3 has 13 residues. With V trimmed by 5 bases and J by 14 bases, 9 bases remained unmatched. Germline V lookup: CDR1 SGHTA, CDR2 FQGTGA. The CDR3 bases are TGTGCCAGCAGCCCAGACGGGACTAGCGGTCCGTATTTT. The encoded protein is CASSPDGTSGPYF.

This clonotype was found many times. This chain connects TRBV5-1 to TRBJ2-7; D gene unclear. V was shortened by 0 bases and J by 2 bases, with 12 bases between the two germline ends. This CDR3 has 15 residues. Germline CDR1 is SGHRS and CDR2 is YFSETQ. CDR3 DNA sequence: TGCGCCAGCAGCTTGGTGGATGTTCAGGCCTACGAGCAGTACTTC. Amino acid sequence: CASSLVDVQAYEQYF.

This clonotype occurred a few times. J is TRBJ2-7 and V is TRBV5-4, with TRBD1 matching over 8 bases. There are 14 residues in the CDR3. The V and J ends lost 7 bases and 1 base, in that order; junction bases with no gene match: 7. Germline loops: CDR1 SGHNT, CDR2 YYREEE (reference sequence). CDR3 protein: CASQMDRASYEQYF. The CDR3 DNA is TGTGCCAGCCAGATGGACAGGGCTTCCTACGAGCAGTACTTC.

The chain combines TRBV2 with TRBJ2-2, with no clear D. This CDR3 is built from 13 residues. With 4 bases removed from V and 1 base from J, the gap between germline ends came to 4 bases. Germline V CDR1 and CDR2: SNHLY, FYNNEI. The CDR3 nucleotides are TGTGCCAGCAGTGTAAAGAACACCGGGGAGCTGTTTTTT. Translation: CASSVKNTGELFF.

This clonotype was counted many times. V usage is TRBV28 and J usage is TRBJ2-2; TRBD2 is a possible D gene (5 bases). Trimming took 8 bases from V and 6 from J, leaving 19 bases between them. Per germline, CDR1 MDHEN and CDR2 SYDVKM. The CDR3 spans 15 residues. CDR3 sequence (DNA): TGTGCCAGCCAAGATACTAGATCTGGTCCCGGGGAGCTGTTTTTT. Translated: CASQDTRSGPGELFF.

The V and J genes are TRBV9 and TRBJ2-1, with 9 bases that match TRBD1. With 0 bases clipped from V and 4 bases from J, the junction kept 8 bases outside the gene matches. The CDR3 totals 17 residues. Germline V gene data show CDR1 as SGDLS and CDR2 as YYNGEE. CDR3: CASSVGLAGQGYNEQFF. CDR3 bases: TGTGCCAGCAGCGTAGGTTTGGCAGGACAGGGGTACAATGAGCAGTTCTTC.

This clonotype appeared many times. The J gene is TRBJ2-2, the V gene TRBV9; 12 nucleotides match TRBD2. CDR1 SGDLS and CDR2 YYNGEE come from the germline V gene. The J segment lost 6 bases and the V segment lost 3 bases, leaving 9 bases of the junction unmatched. The CDR3 contains 17 residues. The DNA of the CDR3 is TGTGCCAGCAGCGATCAACGACTAGCGGGGGACCCCGGGGAGCTGTTTTTT. Its protein product is CASSDQRLAGDPGELFF.

Only a few counts were recorded for this clonotype. The chain carries TRBV24-1 and TRBJ1-1; no firm D call. The CDR3 extends over 11 amino acids. V was trimmed by 3 bases and J by 13 bases, leaving 11 bases between them. Germline assignment: CDR1 KGHDR and CDR2 SFDVKD. The CDR3 DNA sequence: TGTGCCACCAGTGATCTCTATAGGGTTTTCTTT. Translating it yields CATSDLYRVFF.